Listed below are T cell receptor beta chains from one sample, sequenced in a study of Tregs in tolerant kidney transplant recipients. Repertoires were generated with immunoSEQ multiplex PCR, while TCRdb's copy carries only in-frame clones and drops some. The data contain tens of thousands of clones, 80% to 95% of them singletons. The sequenced sample was CD4+ T cells from blood, obtained before the transplant. The receptors shown here come from a human donor who received a combined kidney and bone marrow transplant. The conserved cysteine and the conserved F or W are not part of the CDR3 here. The order of the fields is V gene, J gene, CDR3 protein.

>TRBV9|TRBJ2-1
ASSVVTGGAYEQF
>TRBV7-3|TRBJ2-4
ASSLQPGPKNIQY
>TRBV30|TRBJ2-5
AWSAQETQY
>TRBV9|TRBJ2-2
ASSPVRGGNTGELF
>TRBV14|TRBJ2-5
ASSPLSGRGETQY
>TRBV9|TRBJ2-2
ASSVASGGPSTGELF
>TRBV19|TRBJ1-4
ASSIPRQATNEKLF
>TRBV18|.
ASSPPGSGGAYEQY
>TRBV5-6|TRBJ2-2
ASSPSGTYPNTGELF
>TRBV9|TRBJ1-1
ASSARTGVRTEAF
>TRBV7-2|TRBJ1-2
ASSLTGEGGYT
>TRBV11-3|TRBJ2-6
ASSTPTGPGANVLT
>TRBV9|TRBJ2-2
ASSVGGQGYTGELF
>TRBV5-4|TRBJ2-1
ASSLGAGDYNEQF
>TRBV27|TRBJ1-2
ASSLDRDYGYT
>TRBV6-4|TRBJ1-2
ASRPTGASSYGYT
>TRBV11-2|TRBJ1-3
ASSLPKRQVLSGNTIY
>TRBV7-2|TRBJ1-6
ASSASGERSYNSPLH
>TRBV18|TRBJ2-7
ASSLSRTGLNEQY
>TRBV11-2|TRBJ1-3
ASSDRDSGNTIY
>TRBV7-7|TRBJ2-5
ASSPLTSGARETQY
>TRBV2|TRBJ1-2
ASSSGTGFLPNYGYT
>TRBV29-1|TRBJ1-2
SAERDRGLGGYT
>TRBV7-2|TRBJ2-3
ASSRKAGLTTDTQY
>TRBV5-1|TRBJ1-1
ASTVTGGNTEAF
>TRBV4-2|TRBJ2-2
ASSQMTSGGRNTGELF
>TRBV11-2|TRBJ1-6
ASSPRRDSAPLH
>TRBV9|TRBJ2-7
ASSVGPVGQGYEQY
>TRBV18|TRBJ1-2
ASSPRDLDGYT
>TRBV7-2|TRBJ1-3
ASSSTGTSGNTIY
>TRBV5-4|TRBJ2-5
ASSFLQSSETQY
>TRBV5-4|TRBJ2-2
ASSSSGANTGELF
>TRBV11-3|TRBJ2-3
ASSPQGYHTDTQY
>TRBV5-1|TRBJ1-6
ASSLAGQGSYNSPLH
>TRBV5-1|TRBJ2-2
ASSLLQQNTGELF
>TRBV27|TRBJ1-2
ASSFRQTNYGYT
>TRBV5-1|TRBJ2-3
ASSQTVSDTQY
>TRBV4-3|TRBJ2-1
ASATSATTYNEQF
>TRBV7-3|TRBJ2-1
ASRHTPGQDNEQF
>TRBV5-1|TRBJ2-1
ASSDQGNEQF
>TRBV30|TRBJ1-5
AWSADRGGSNQPQH
>TRBV30|TRBJ1-2
AWSSREPYGYT
>TRBV9|TRBJ2-5
ASSPLAGSKTQY
>TRBV6-5|TRBJ1-5
ASSGGYSNQPQH
>TRBV7-9|TRBJ2-2
ASSLISRENTGELF
>TRBV6-5|TRBJ1-1
ASSSPPRSNTEAF
>TRBV28|TRBJ1-2
ASSLSGTLNYGYT
>TRBV25-1|TRBJ1-2
ASSEPGGSFYGYT
>TRBV10-3|TRBJ1-4
AISESLIHDRRNEKLF
>TRBV7-3|TRBJ2-2
ASSSRDYPGGDGELF
>TRBV2|TRBJ2-3
ASSALAGGQY
>TRBV7-2|TRBJ2-4
ASSLDRVKNIQY
>TRBV7-3|TRBJ1-1
ASSSRGGTEAF